This T cell receptor beta chain is drawn from a study of T-cell memory formation after mild COVID-19. Study information: There were largely donor-specific TCR clusters. General study results and limits: Pre-infection memory held some responding clones, suggesting pre-existing cross-reactive T cells responded. Shrinking CD4+ clones resided mostly in CM and EM, and CD8+ ones in EMRA.

TCRdb recomputed calls from the 5' RACE reads with MiXCR, one row per CDR3 protein. The sample consists of some 14,000 distinct CDR3 sequences, 12% of them appearing once. This CDR3 region has 14 residues. CDR1 is MNHNY and CDR2 is SVGAGI in the germline V gene (reference sequence). V lost 7 bases, J lost 1 base, and 13 bases lay in between. This clonotype was detected ten times or more. No antigen is known for it. Material for sequencing was PBMCs or a T cell subset sorted from them (not recorded which). The sequence came from an adult woman who had mild COVID-19 (a few samples of this study predate the infection). Cell type and time point are not known. V usage is TRBV6-6 and J usage is TRBJ1-1; D gene unclear. The CDR3 loop is CASTLPSGNTEAFF. DNA for the CDR3: TGTGCCAGCACGCTCCCCTCAGGGAACACTGAAGCTTTCTTT.